These 10 T cell receptor beta chains were sequenced from one sample in a study of T-cell reconstitution after alpha-beta-depleted transplantation in children. Unique molecular identifiers were incorporated during preparation of the TCRbeta library. TCRdb used MiXCR to reprocess the PCR reads, holding one entry per CDR3 protein. The sample records approximately 500,000 distinct CDR3 sequences, 10% to 13% being singletons. Sequencing was performed on PBMCs, taken before TCRalphabeta/CD19-depleted stem cell transplant. The origin of the receptors is a child aged 2 to 9 with inherited bone marrow failure, due to receive a stem cell transplant.

This clonotype was seen at least ten times. The chain recombines TRBV28 with TRBJ2-2; D ambiguous. Germline V gene sequence: CDR1 MDHEN, CDR2 SYDVKM. The length of the CDR3 is 11 residues. V dropped 9 bases and J dropped 9 bases, with 11 bases sitting between them. The CDR3: CASKQQWELFF. In nucleotides, the CDR3 is TGTGCCAGTAAACAGCAGTGGGAGCTGTTTTTT.

This clonotype was recorded a few times. J is TRBJ2-3 and V is TRBV7-2, with D unclear. The CDR3 is 17 amino acids. Germline CDR1 is SGHTA and CDR2 is FQGNSA. V was pared by 1 base and J by 3 bases, with 17 bases between. Here the CDR3 reads CASSLVYRARVTDTQYF. The DNA of the CDR3 is TGTGCCAGCAGCTTAGTTTATCGCGCACGTGTGACAGATACGCAGTATTTT.

Many counts were recorded for this clonotype. V is TRBV29-1 and J is TRBJ2-7; 7 bases line up with TRBD2. CDR1 and CDR2 (germline): SQVTM, ANQGSEA. Trimming took 5 bases from V and 2 from J; bases not matched to a gene: 3. This CDR3 has 12 residues. CDR3 in DNA: TGCAGCGTTCTAGCGGTGGCCTACGAGCAGTACTTC. Amino acids: CSVLAVAYEQYF.

Many counts were recorded for this clonotype. The rearrangement uses TRBV13 and TRBJ2-1, with D possibly matching TRBD2 (5 bases). V gave up 8 bases and J gave up 1 base, with 12 bases separating them. CDR3 length equals 14 residues. CDR1 and CDR2 from the germline V gene are PRHDT and FYEKMQ (reference sequence). DNA of the CDR3: TGTGCCAGCGGTGAGGGAGAGTCCTACAATGAGCAGTTCTTC. Its protein product is CASGEGESYNEQFF.

This clonotype appeared many times. The chain links TRBV29-1 to TRBJ2-1; tentatively, D is TRBD1 or TRBD2 (6 bases each). The CDR3 sequence is 13 residues long. Deletions cut 6 bases from V and 8 bases from J, with 17 bases between. Per germline, CDR1 SQVTM and CDR2 ANQGSEA. The CDR3 DNA follows: TGCAGCGTCCTAGGGGGGATTCGGGATGAGCAGTTCTTC. The encoded protein is CSVLGGIRDEQFF.

The table lists this clonotype with many counts. The genes are TRBV30 and TRBJ1-5, with D unresolved. From germline, CDR1 is GTSNPN and CDR2 SVGIG (reference sequence). The CDR3 covers 13 residues. The germline V and J ends were trimmed by 4 bases and 4 bases, with 11 bases remaining between them. In nucleotides, the CDR3 is TGTGCCTGGACGTGGGGAGGGAATCAGCCCCAGCATTTT. This translates into CAWTWGGNQPQHF.

With respect to this clonotype: Just one base apart from a much larger clone, this may be a read error. The V call is TRBV10-3, the J call TRBJ2-2, with TRBD1 matching 9 bases. The CDR3 runs to 16 residues. The germline V gene encodes CDR1 ENHRY and CDR2 SYGVKD. The CDR3 region has the DNA TGTGCCATCAGTGAGTTCGGGACAGGGAGCACCGGGGACCTGTTTTTT. It encodes CAISEFGTGSTGDLFF.

This clonotype has only one observation. One end of the junction is discordant with germline, which a read error may explain. This chain links TRBV5-4 with TRBJ2-1, with D perhaps matching TRBD2 (6 bases). The length of the CDR3 is 15 residues. Germline V gene data show CDR1 as SGHNT and CDR2 as YYREEE (reference sequence). CDR3 sequence reads: CASSLGLGSYNGQFF. The CDR3 bases are TGTGCCAGCAGCTTGGGACTAGGTTCCTACAATGGGCAGTTCTTC.

This clonotype turned up a few times. The chain links TRBV30 to TRBJ2-1; 10 bases match TRBD2. V gave up 4 bases and J gave up 5 bases; unmatched junction bases: 11. This CDR3 region has 16 residues. Germline V CDR1 and CDR2: GTSNPN, SVGIG (reference sequence). DNA for the CDR3: TGTGCCTGGACCATGGGGGCTAGCGGGGGAAACAATGAGCAGTTCTTC. This codes for CAWTMGASGGNNEQFF.

The chain employs TRBV20-1 and TRBJ2-1, with D possibly being TRBD2 (6 bases). The CDR3 covers 13 residues. Per germline, CDR1 DFQATT and CDR2 SNEGSKA (reference sequence). V gave up 2 bases and J gave up 9 bases, with 14 bases separating them. The CDR3 protein is CSARSREWFEQFF. In DNA form, the CDR3 reads TGCAGTGCTAGATCCCGGGAGTGGTTTGAGCAGTTCTTC.